A selection of T cell receptor beta chains follows, all from one sample in a study of blood T cell repertoires in COVID-19. Clones were sequenced by immunoSEQ multiplex PCR, and TCRdb holds only the in-frame ones, with some missing. Of some 380,000 clones in the sample, 85% to 90% were seen once. The sample consisted of peripheral blood. Source of these receptors: a man aged 18 to 35 with active or convalescent COVID-19. CDR3s include the opening cysteine and the closing phenylalanine or tryptophan. Each record gives: CDR3 DNA, CDR3 protein, clone size, D gene, J gene, V gene. A D gene is named only where the DNA matches it firmly. The size field is filled for only some rows; it gives once, few, many or a size class.

TGTGCCAGCAGTTTATCTACGAACACCGGGGAGCTGTTTTTT CASSLSTNTGELFF NA NA TRBJ2-2 TRBV27
TGCGCCAGCCAGTTCCTCCCCCGGGGTACAGATACGCAGTATTTT CASQFLPRGTDTQYF NA NA TRBJ2-3 TRBV5-1
TGTGCCAGCAGCTTAAGTGGGCAGGGGATAGGGGACGAGCAGTACTTC CASSLSGQGIGDEQYF NA NA TRBJ2-7 TRBV11-2
TGTGCCAGCAGCTTGGGGAGTGATACGCAGTATTTT CASSLGSDTQYF NA NA TRBJ2-3 TRBV11-2
TGTGCCAGCAGCCAAGGGACTAGCGGAGATACGCAGTATTTT CASSQGTSGDTQYF NA TRBD2 TRBJ2-3 TRBV3-1/TRBV3-2
TGCGCCAGCAGCCAAGATTGGGACATTTATCAGCCCCAGCATTTT CASSQDWDIYQPQHF NA NA TRBJ1-5 TRBV4-3
TGTGCCAGTAGTCCACGACTAGCGGCCTCCTACGAGCAGTACTTC CASSPRLAASYEQYF once TRBD2 TRBJ2-7 TRBV19
TGTGCCAGCACTCCGGGACAGGGTAATTCACCCCTCCACTTT CASTPGQGNSPLHF NA TRBD1 TRBJ1-6 TRBV5-5
TGTGCCAGCAGCTTAGATCAGGGGAGCTCCTACGAGCAGTACTTC CASSLDQGSSYEQYF once NA TRBJ2-7 TRBV7-9
TGCGCCAGCAGCTTGGCTCGACAGGGCAACACTGAAGCTTTCTTT CASSLARQGNTEAFF NA TRBD1 TRBJ1-1 TRBV5-1
TGTGCCAGCAGTGAGCTAGCGGGAGGTACCAAAAACATTCAGTACTTC CASSELAGGTKNIQYF NA TRBD2 TRBJ2-4 TRBV2
TGTGCCAGCAGTTACTACCCGGACAGGTTCTCCACTGAAGCTTTCTTT CASSYYPDRFSTEAFF NA TRBD1 TRBJ1-1 TRBV6-2/TRBV6-3
TGTGCCATCAGTGAGTCTGGACTAGCGGGGACCTACGAGCAGTACTTC CAISESGLAGTYEQYF NA TRBD2 TRBJ2-7 TRBV10-3
TGTGCCAGCACAGGCGGGTCCACCCACGAGCAGTACTTC CASTGGSTHEQYF NA NA TRBJ2-7 TRBV21-1
TGTGCCAGAGAGGTGAGTTCCAGGGCTAACTATGGCTACACCTTC CAREVSSRANYGYTF NA NA TRBJ1-2 TRBV3-1/TRBV3-2
TGTGCCAGCAGCTCCCGGGAGGGGAGGTCCTACGAGCAGTACTTC CASSSREGRSYEQYF few TRBD2 TRBJ2-7 TRBV7-6
TGTGCCAGCAGCTTAGTGACTAGCGGGACTTACAATGAGCAGTTCTTC CASSLVTSGTYNEQFF NA TRBD2 TRBJ2-1 TRBV7-3
TGTGCCAGCAGCCCCCCCCCGAAAATCAGCTCCTACGAGCAGTACTTC CASSPPPKISSYEQYF NA NA TRBJ2-7 TRBV7-9
TGTGCCAGCAGCCAACCTACTCGCCCTGGGAGAGATACGCAGTATTTT CASSQPTRPGRDTQYF NA NA TRBJ2-3 TRBV4-2
TGCGCCAGCAGCACCGCCGGGATAATGAACACTGAAGCTTTCTTT CASSTAGIMNTEAFF NA NA TRBJ1-1 TRBV5-1
TGTGCCAGTAGTCAGGGACAGGGGGCAGATACGCAGTATTTT CASSQGQGADTQYF NA TRBD1 TRBJ2-3 TRBV19
TGTGCCAGCAGCCAGATCAGCTCGGGCTATGGCTACACCTTC CASSQISSGYGYTF NA NA TRBJ1-2 TRBV3-1/TRBV3-2
TGCGCCAGCAGCTCACAGGGCGCCTACAATGAGCAGTTCTTC CASSSQGAYNEQFF NA NA TRBJ2-1 TRBV5-1
TGTGCCAGCAGCTTATTAGGGGGCACAGATACGCAGTATTTT CASSLLGGTDTQYF NA NA TRBJ2-3 TRBV7-8
TGTGCCAGCAGCTTACGCGACGAGCAGTACTTC CASSLRDEQYF NA NA TRBJ2-7 TRBV7-2
TGTGCCAGCAGCTTGGACCTAGCGGGGACCACAGATACGCAGTATTTT CASSLDLAGTTDTQYF NA TRBD2 TRBJ2-3 TRBV5-4
TGTGCCAGCAGTTACTCGCAGGGTAGCTATGGCTACACCTTC CASSYSQGSYGYTF NA NA TRBJ1-2 TRBV6-5
TGTGCCAGCCTAACTAGCGGAGATACCTACGAGCAGTACTTC CASLTSGDTYEQYF NA TRBD2 TRBJ2-7 TRBV6-6
TGTGCCAGCAGCCGCGGCGGGCCGTACCAAGAGACCCAGTACTTC CASSRGGPYQETQYF once NA TRBJ2-5 TRBV7-2
TGTGCCAGCCGCACTTTGTACCAAGAGACCCAGTACTTC CASRTLYQETQYF NA NA TRBJ2-5 TRBV5-6
TGTGCCAGTAGTAACCCGTCCCGGCGGGGGAATGAGCAGTTCTTC CASSNPSRRGNEQFF NA TRBD2 TRBJ2-1 TRBV19
TGTGCCAGCAGCTTAACCATACAGATATTGAACACTGAAGCTTTCTTT CASSLTIQILNTEAFF once NA TRBJ1-1 TRBV7-3
TGTGCCAGCAATCCAAGGACAGGGAATGGCTACACCTTC CASNPRTGNGYTF NA TRBD1 TRBJ1-2 TRBV27
TGTGCCAGCAGCTTGGCCGCTGACAGGGAACTTGGTACGCAGTATTTT CASSLAADRELGTQYF NA TRBD1 TRBJ2-3 TRBV5-8
TGTGCCAGCACCTCCGCCGGGGGATTGGGCACCGGGGAGCTGTTTTTT CASTSAGGLGTGELFF NA NA TRBJ2-2 TRBV11-2
TGTGCCAGCAGCGCCGGACAGGGAGTTAAAGATACGCAGTATTTT CASSAGQGVKDTQYF NA TRBD1 TRBJ2-3 TRBV6-6
TGTGCCAGCAGTTTCCTTCGCGGGACCTACAATGAGCAGTTCTTC CASSFLRGTYNEQFF NA NA TRBJ2-1 TRBV28
TGTGCCAGCAGCTCTAGCTGGGGACTAGCGGGAGAGACCCAGTACTTC CASSSSWGLAGETQYF NA TRBD2 TRBJ2-5 TRBV7-6
TGTGCCAGCAGTTTAAGCTGGTGGGGAGGAGGTGGGTATGGCTACACCTTC CASSLSWWGGGGYGYTF NA NA TRBJ1-2 TRBV28
TGTGCCAGCAGTAGGACAGCTAACTATGGCTACACCTTC CASSRTANYGYTF once NA TRBJ1-2 TRBV27
TGTGCCAGCAACCTAGCGTTGGGGACAGGGGGTTTTCGTGGCAATCAGCCCCAGCATTTT CASNLALGTGGFRGNQPQHF NA TRBD1 TRBJ1-5 TRBV28
TGTGCCAGCAGCTTACCCCCCGTATCCTACGAGCAGTACTTC CASSLPPVSYEQYF NA NA TRBJ2-7 TRBV7-2
TGTGCCAGCAGTTACTCAGATTTACTGGGGGCGGTGAACACTGAAGCTTTCTTT CASSYSDLLGAVNTEAFF NA NA TRBJ1-1 TRBV6-2/TRBV6-3
TGTGCCAGCAGTTTAGGGGGCGCCTATGGCTACACCTTC CASSLGGAYGYTF NA TRBD1 TRBJ1-2 TRBV6-6
TGTGCCAGCAGCTTAGGTGTCAGTAACTATGGCTACACCTTC CASSLGVSNYGYTF NA NA TRBJ1-2 TRBV7-9
TGTGCCAGCAGCGAGGGGGATTTCTCCTACGAGCAGTACTTC CASSEGDFSYEQYF once NA TRBJ2-7 TRBV9
TGTGCCAGCAGTTACTCGGGCAGGAGGGTGAACACTGAAGCTTTCTTT CASSYSGRRVNTEAFF NA NA TRBJ1-1 TRBV6-5
TGTGCCAGCATTCGAGGCAGGGGGCATGTAGCCAAAAACATTCAGTACTTC CASIRGRGHVAKNIQYF NA NA TRBJ2-4 TRBV21-1
TGTGCCAGCAGCTTAGGCCTTGCGGTTAATGAAAAACTGTTTTTT CASSLGLAVNEKLFF once NA TRBJ1-4 TRBV7-9
TGTGCCAGCTCACCACTCAGGGCAGGTGGCAATCAGCCCCAGCATTTT CASSPLRAGGNQPQHF NA NA TRBJ1-5 TRBV18
TGTGCCAGCAGCGCAACTAGTCCCGAGCAGTACTTC CASSATSPEQYF NA NA TRBJ2-7 TRBV11-2
TGTGCCAGTCGGGATATACGGACCGGGGAGCTGTTTTTT CASRDIRTGELFF NA NA TRBJ2-2 TRBV19
TGCAGTGCTAGAACCCACAGGGCCGGAGCCTTC CSARTHRAGAF NA NA TRBJ1-2 TRBV20-1
TGTGCCAGCAGCCATCAACAGGGGGGCGGCTATGGCTACACCTTC CASSHQQGGGYGYTF NA TRBD1 TRBJ1-2 TRBV16
TGTGCCAGCAGCCCTAGCCTAGCGGGGGGTTACAATGAGCAGTTCTTC CASSPSLAGGYNEQFF once TRBD2 TRBJ2-1 TRBV6-2/TRBV6-3
TGTGCCAGCAGTCCGTCTGACGGGAGGGCCTACGAGCAGTACTTC CASSPSDGRAYEQYF once TRBD2 TRBJ2-7 TRBV28
TGTGCCAGCAGCCCGGGACTAGCGGCCTACAATGAGCAGTTCTTC CASSPGLAAYNEQFF NA TRBD2 TRBJ2-1 TRBV6-6
TGCGCCAGCAGGTCGGGACTAAAGGTCGGGGAGCTGTTTTTT CASRSGLKVGELFF NA TRBD2 TRBJ2-2 TRBV5-1
TGTGCCAGCACAGGGCTACATGAGCAGTTCTTC CASTGLHEQFF NA NA TRBJ2-1 TRBV27
TGTGCCAGCTCACCACCCCTCCTAGCGGGAGCCCACAATGAGCAGTTCTTC CASSPPLLAGAHNEQFF NA TRBD2 TRBJ2-1 TRBV18